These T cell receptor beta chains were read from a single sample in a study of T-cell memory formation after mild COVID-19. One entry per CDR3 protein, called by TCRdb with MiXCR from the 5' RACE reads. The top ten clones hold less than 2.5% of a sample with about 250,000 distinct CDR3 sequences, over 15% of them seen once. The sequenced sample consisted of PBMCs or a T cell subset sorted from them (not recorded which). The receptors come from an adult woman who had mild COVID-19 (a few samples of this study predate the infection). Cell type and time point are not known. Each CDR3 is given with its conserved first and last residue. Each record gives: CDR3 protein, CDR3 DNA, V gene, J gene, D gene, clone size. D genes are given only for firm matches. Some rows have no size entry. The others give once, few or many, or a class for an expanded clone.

CDR3 protein: CSAQSRRTGAYEQYF
CDR3 DNA: TGCAGTGCTCAGAGTAGGAGGACAGGGGCATACGAGCAGTACTTC
V gene: TRBV20-1
J gene: TRBJ2-7
D gene: TRBD1
clone size: NA

CDR3 protein: CASSQDPIPTGVETQYF
CDR3 DNA: TGTGCCAGCAGCCAAGATCCGATCCCGACAGGGGTAGAGACCCAGTACTTC
V gene: TRBV4-2
J gene: TRBJ2-5
D gene: TRBD1
clone size: few

CDR3 protein: CASSPQAGSEQYF
CDR3 DNA: TGTGCCAGCTCCCCACAGGCCGGGTCCGAGCAGTACTTC
V gene: TRBV18
J gene: TRBJ2-7
D gene: NA
clone size: NA

CDR3 protein: CASSLQRSRSYEQYF
CDR3 DNA: TGTGCCAGCAGCCTTCAGCGATCGAGGTCCTACGAGCAGTACTTC
V gene: TRBV6-5
J gene: TRBJ2-7
D gene: NA
clone size: few

CDR3 protein: CASSSRDRDNYGYTF
CDR3 DNA: TGTGCCAGCAGCTCTCGGGACAGGGATAACTATGGCTACACCTTC
V gene: TRBV7-9
J gene: TRBJ1-2
D gene: TRBD1
clone size: many

CDR3 protein: CASSSQRNTGELFF
CDR3 DNA: TGTGCCAGCAGCTCCCAGCGGAACACCGGGGAGCTGTTTTTT
V gene: TRBV4-2
J gene: TRBJ2-2
D gene: NA
clone size: NA

CDR3 protein: CASSSTGSGEAFF
CDR3 DNA: TGTGCCAGCAGCTCCACAGGGTCAGGTGAAGCTTTCTTT
V gene: TRBV7-8
J gene: TRBJ1-1
D gene: NA
clone size: many

CDR3 protein: CSVEGTGVPYEQYF
CDR3 DNA: TGCAGCGTTGAAGGGACAGGGGTCCCCTACGAGCAGTACTTC
V gene: TRBV29-1
J gene: TRBJ2-7
D gene: TRBD1
clone size: few

CDR3 protein: CASSVNYEQYF
CDR3 DNA: TGCGCCAGCAGCGTGAACTACGAGCAGTACTTC
V gene: TRBV5-1
J gene: TRBJ2-7
D gene: NA
clone size: many

CDR3 protein: CASSQDLIGQGASDTQYF
CDR3 DNA: TGTGCCAGCAGCCAAGATTTGATAGGACAGGGGGCTTCAGATACGCAGTATTTT
V gene: TRBV3-1
J gene: TRBJ2-3
D gene: TRBD1
clone size: few

CDR3 protein: CASSWDTGELFF
CDR3 DNA: TGTGCCAGCAGTTGGGACACCGGGGAGCTGTTTTTT
V gene: TRBV5-6
J gene: TRBJ2-2
D gene: NA
clone size: many

CDR3 protein: CASSQALRAGAYEQYF
CDR3 DNA: TGCGCCAGCAGCCAAGCCCTCAGGGCGGGGGCCTACGAGCAGTACTTC
V gene: TRBV4-1
J gene: TRBJ2-7
D gene: TRBD2
clone size: many

CDR3 protein: CASSFSGTGVPEAFF
CDR3 DNA: TGTGCCAGCAGCTTCTCCGGGACAGGGGTCCCTGAAGCTTTCTTT
V gene: TRBV5-4
J gene: TRBJ1-1
D gene: TRBD1
clone size: NA

CDR3 protein: CASSQDGGRGWNTEAFF
CDR3 DNA: TGCGCCAGCAGCCAAGATGGGGGGCGGGGGTGGAACACTGAAGCTTTCTTT
V gene: TRBV4-3
J gene: TRBJ1-1
D gene: NA
clone size: few

CDR3 protein: CSARGLTDHSSYNEQFF
CDR3 DNA: TGCAGTGCTAGAGGTCTCACCGACCACAGCTCCTACAATGAGCAGTTCTTC
V gene: TRBV20-1
J gene: TRBJ2-1
D gene: NA
clone size: few

CDR3 protein: CASSPSRDYGYTF
CDR3 DNA: TGTGCCAGCAGCCCCTCCAGGGACTATGGCTACACCTTC
V gene: TRBV12-3/TRBV12-4
J gene: TRBJ1-2
D gene: NA
clone size: NA